The 25 T cell receptor beta chains below all came from one sample that was sequenced in a study of CD8 T cells in ankylosing spondylitis. From the 5' RACE reads, TCRdb called clonotypes with MiXCR, one entry per CDR3 protein. Among over 200,000 distinct CDR3 sequences listed, 8% to 11% were seen once. Material: blood, either unsorted or a sorted T cell fraction (not recorded which). All receptors derive from a male donor with ankylosing spondylitis or in good health (not recorded which).

This clonotype was counted many times. V and J are TRBV20-1 and TRBJ1-2, with D tentatively TRBD1 (5 bases). Germline CDR1 is DFQATT and CDR2 is SNEGSKA (reference sequence). The CDR3 covers 11 residues. V was cut by 3 bases and J by 7 bases, with 9 bases left in between. In DNA form, the CDR3 reads TGCAGTGCTAGTAGGGGCTCTGGCTACACCTTC. Protein: CSASRGSGYTF.

This clonotype was observed many times. The chain recombines TRBV5-1 with TRBJ1-5, with D hard to call. Germline V gene data show CDR1 as SGHRS and CDR2 as YFSETQ. There are 15 residues in the CDR3. Trimming left V 0 bases short and J 0 bases short, with 7 bases between. CDR3 DNA sequence: TGCGCCAGCAGCTTGGTCCCGGATAGCAATCAGCCCCAGCATTTT. Translating it yields CASSLVPDSNQPQHF.

V and J are TRBV20-1 and TRBJ1-6, with 7 bases matching TRBD1. The CDR3 consists of 15 residues. V was clipped by 3 bases and J by 9 bases; unmatched bases: 11. CDR1 is DFQATT, CDR2 SNEGSKA, per germline (reference sequence). The CDR3 loop reads CSARDFGTVSSPLHF. DNA of the CDR3: TGCAGTGCTAGGGACTTCGGGACAGTGAGTTCACCCCTCCACTTT.

About this clonotype itself: At one boundary the junction diverges from the germline segment, which might be a read error. The chain has TRBV7-9 and TRBJ2-7, with 8 bases aligning to TRBD1. Germline lookup yields CDR1 SEHNR and CDR2 FQNEAQ (reference sequence). CDR3 length: 15 residues. CDR3 sequence reads: CARSFPGQVGNEQYF. CDR3 DNA: TGTGCCCGCAGCTTCCCGGGACAGGTAGGGAACGAGCAGTACTTC.

This clonotype was seen repeatedly, ten times or more. CDR3 coding DNA: TGCAGTGCTAGAGATCCTACAGGGTATCCCCCCTACAATGAGCAGTTCTTC. Translating gives CSARDPTGYPPYNEQFF. J is TRBJ2-1 and V is TRBV20-1; maybe TRBD1 (6 bases). V was clipped by 0 bases and J by 2 bases, with 17 bases between them. The CDR3 runs 17 residues. Germline V gene data show CDR1 as DFQATT and CDR2 as SNEGSKA (reference sequence).

This clonotype has at least ten counts. The rearrangement joins TRBV20-1 to TRBJ2-5, with D tentatively TRBD1 or TRBD2 (5 bases each). The V and J ends lost 1 base and 5 bases respectively, with 11 bases between them. This CDR3 contains 13 residues. Germline values: CDR1 DFQATT, CDR2 SNEGSKA (reference sequence). CDR3: CSARGGARETQYF. In nucleotides, the CDR3 is TGCAGTGCTAGAGGAGGGGCTAGGGAGACCCAGTACTTC.

This clonotype was found many times. For the CDR3, the DNA is TGCAGTGTCTACAGTGGCTACGAGCAGTACTTC. This codes for CSVYSGYEQYF. The chain couples TRBV20-1 to TRBJ2-7; D is ambiguous. This CDR3 region has 11 residues. Germline V gene sequence: CDR1 DFQATT, CDR2 SNEGSKA (reference sequence). Trimming left V 7 bases short and J 3 bases short, with 10 bases between.

Notes on this clonotype: Possible read error: a much larger clone is one base away. The chain is built from TRBV5-1 and TRBJ2-5; D may be TRBD2 (6 bases). The germline CDR1 and CDR2 sequences are SGHRS and YFSETQ. The CDR3 extends over 15 amino acids. CDR3 in DNA: TGCGCCAGCAGCTTGGATCTGGGGGGAGAGGAGACCCAGTCCTTC. Amino acid sequence: CASSLDLGGEETQSF.

A few counts support this clonotype. The chain employs TRBV7-2 and TRBJ1-1, with no clear D. The CDR3 spans 13 residues. Per the germline V gene, CDR1 is SGHTA and CDR2 is FQGNSA. The V end was cut by 5 bases, the J end by 6 bases, with 13 bases between. CDR3 sequence: CASSPQEAAEAFF. In nucleotides, the CDR3 is TGTGCCAGCAGCCCCCAGGAGGCAGCTGAAGCTTTCTTT.

As to this clonotype: A single base separates this from a much larger clone, so it may be a read error. This sequence joins TRBV7-6 and TRBJ2-5; D is possibly TRBD2 (5 bases). Germline V gene lookup returns CDR1 SGHVS and CDR2 FNYEAQ. The CDR3 is made up of 18 amino acids. CDR3 DNA sequence: TGTGCCAGCAGCCCCATCGGGAAGACTACCCGGGGTCAAGAGACCGAGTACTTC. Residues: CASSPIGKTTRGQETEYF.

This clonotype came up many times. J is TRBJ1-1 and V is TRBV6-1; TRBD1 agrees at 7 bases. CDR3 length: 15 residues. CDR1 is MNHNS and CDR2 is SASEGT in the germline V gene. The J segment lost 2 bases and the V segment lost 3 bases, leaving 6 bases of the junction unmatched. As DNA, the CDR3 is TGTGCCAGCAGTGACTTAGGGACAGCCAACACTGAAGCTTTCTTT. Protein product: CASSDLGTANTEAFF.

This chain links TRBV14 with TRBJ1-6; D is undetermined. Per germline, CDR1 SGHDN and CDR2 FVKESK. The CDR3 runs 14 residues. V was trimmed by 4 bases and J by 6 bases, leaving 10 bases between them. The DNA of the CDR3 is TGTGCCAGCAGCCTTAGACACAGTAATTCACCCCTCCACTTT. This encodes CASSLRHSNSPLHF.

The chain employs TRBV20-1 and TRBJ1-2; TRBD1 matches at 10 bases. V gave up 3 bases and J gave up 2 bases; unmatched junction bases: 9. Germline V lookup: CDR1 DFQATT, CDR2 SNEGSKA (reference sequence). The CDR3 sequence is 16 residues long. The chain's CDR3 is CSASNDRGRLNYGYTF. The CDR3 coding sequence is TGCAGTGCTAGTAACGACAGGGGGCGGTTAAACTATGGCTACACCTTC.

The rearrangement uses TRBV7-2 and TRBJ2-1; 8 bases map to TRBD1. The CDR3 has 15 residues. In germline, CDR1 is SGHTA, CDR2 FQGNSA. V gave up 6 bases and J gave up 4 bases; unmatched junction bases: 8. The DNA of the CDR3 is TGTGCCAGCAGGGCAGACAGGGGAGGTTACAATGAGCAGTTCTTC. Encoded protein: CASRADRGGYNEQFF.

This clonotype was seen many times. The chain joins TRBV5-1 to TRBJ1-2; 8 nucleotides align to TRBD1. The CDR3 runs 14 residues. The trim removed 7 bases at V and 2 bases at J, leaving 7 bases unmatched. Germline V lookup: CDR1 SGHRS, CDR2 YFSETQ. The CDR3 nucleotides read TGCGCCAGCTGCCCAGGGGGCGAAAACTATGGCTACACCTTC. It encodes CASCPGGENYGYTF.

The genes are TRBV28 and TRBJ2-4, with 15 bases identical to TRBD2. This CDR3 is 16 amino acids long. V lost 5 bases to trimming and J lost 8 bases; unmatched junction nucleotides: 7. Germline-derived CDR1 and CDR2 are MDHEN and SYDVKM. DNA for the CDR3: TGTGCCAGCAGTACCCTGGGACTAGCGGGGGGTGACATTCAGTACTTC. Amino acid sequence: CASSTLGLAGGDIQYF.

This clonotype has a count of ten or more. The chain couples TRBV7-6 to TRBJ2-1; no reliable D call. This CDR3 is 15 amino acids long. V was shortened by 3 bases and J by 7 bases, with 16 bases between the two germline ends. Germline CDR1 is SGHVS and CDR2 is FNYEAQ. The CDR3 sequence is CASSLGIVGGNEQFF. CDR3 sequence (DNA): TGTGCCAGCAGCTTGGGGATCGTAGGTGGTAATGAGCAGTTCTTC.

This clonotype was detected ten times or more. This chain links TRBV2 with TRBJ1-1, with D unclear. Germline values: CDR1 SNHLY, CDR2 FYNNEI. V lost 1 base to trimming and J lost 7 bases, with 7 bases between them. The CDR3 totals 12 residues. The CDR3 loop reads CASSEVGSEAFF. The CDR3 DNA is TGTGCCAGCAGTGAAGTAGGCAGTGAAGCTTTCTTT.

Ten or more counts support this clonotype. The chain is built from TRBV5-1 and TRBJ2-1; 10 bases line up with TRBD1. The CDR3 covers 15 residues. Germline V CDR1 and CDR2: SGHRS, YFSETQ. The V segment lost 6 bases and the J segment 5 bases; nucleotides outside the gene matches: 8. The CDR3 spells CASTGGQGNHNEQFF. The CDR3 nucleotides are TGCGCCAGCACCGGGGGACAGGGGAACCACAATGAGCAGTTCTTC.

In regard to this clonotype: A much larger clonotype is one base distant, so this may be a read error. The J gene is TRBJ2-7, the V gene TRBV12-3 or TRBV12-4, with D perhaps TRBD1 or TRBD2 (6 bases each). This CDR3 has 13 amino acids. In nucleotides, the CDR3 is TGTGCCAGCAGAAGGACAGAGGACTACGAGCAGTCCTTC. Protein: CASRRTEDYEQSF.

This clonotype has at least ten counts. This chain's CDR3 is CASSLAGSPGEGEKLFF. In DNA form, the CDR3 reads TGTGCCAGCAGTTTAGCAGGTTCGCCAGGGGAGGGCGAAAAACTGTTTTTT. The chain combines TRBV12-3 or TRBV12-4 with TRBJ1-4; tentatively, D is TRBD1 (6 bases). V lost 0 bases to trimming and J lost 8 bases, with 19 bases between them. CDR3 size: 17 residues.

This clonotype has at least ten counts. V gene TRBV20-1 combines with J gene TRBJ2-1; 7 bases are shared with TRBD2. Trimming took 5 bases from V and 1 from J; bases not matched to a gene: 11. The CDR3 consists of 16 residues. The germline gives CDR1 DFQATT, CDR2 SNEGSKA (reference sequence). The CDR3 DNA reads as TGCAGTGCTCCGAGGGAACTAGCGAAATCCTACAATGAGCAGTTCTTC. Its translation: CSAPRELAKSYNEQFF.

This clonotype appeared many times. V and J are TRBV12-3 or TRBV12-4 and TRBJ1-4, with 7 bases fitting TRBD1. The CDR3 is made up of 16 amino acids. The V gene end was trimmed by 3 bases and the J gene end by 4 bases; junction bases not matched to a gene: 8. CDR3 in amino acids: CASSFARGQGNEKLFF. The CDR3 bases are TGTGCCAGCAGTTTCGCTAGGGGGCAGGGTAATGAAAAACTGTTTTTT.

This chain links TRBV20-1 with TRBJ2-5; maybe TRBD1 (5 bases). The germline V gene encodes CDR1 DFQATT and CDR2 SNEGSKA (reference sequence). This CDR3 spans 12 amino acids. The V end was cut by 4 bases, the J end by 4 bases, with 10 bases between. CDR3 protein: CSANRQGETQYF. CDR3 coding DNA: TGCAGTGCTAACCGGCAGGGAGAGACCCAGTACTTC.

This clonotype was observed many times. V is TRBV24-1 and J is TRBJ2-5; TRBD2 is a possible D gene (5 bases). The CDR3 totals 15 residues. V lost 1 base and J 2 bases, leaving 10 bases between the germline ends. The germline CDR1 and CDR2 sequences are KGHDR and SFDVKD. The CDR3 nucleotides are TGTGCCACCAGTGATTTCGGAGGTGGGCAAGAGACCCAGTACTTC. It codes for CATSDFGGGQETQYF.